The clone carrying this T cell receptor (beta chain) has at least ten counts. Each donor gave 9.5 to 10 milliliters of peripheral blood. Per sample, a minimum of 6 million PBMCs were isolated. Sample-barcoded 5' priming and a J-beta primer mix drove a second PCR of about 6 to 11 cycles. Each of the cDNA molecules was tagged by a template-switch adaptor with 12 random nucleotides. TCRdb re-derived calls from the 5' RACE reads in MiXCR, one entry per CDR3 protein. This table holds about 650,000 distinct CDR3 sequences, about a third found once. This sample was included in a study of blood T cells in healthy people across ages. Background on the study: About one barcoded TCR beta cDNA was captured per two T cells.

V was shortened by 2 bases and J by 5 bases, with 15 bases between the two germline ends. This CDR3 is built from 15 residues. The V gene's germline CDR1 is SGHTA and CDR2 FQGNSA. The sequencing input was blood. This sequence joins TRBV7-2 and TRBJ1-2; D unclear. This TCR came from an elderly woman in good health. The CDR3, as DNA: TGTGCCAGCAGCTTATCCGGCGAAAGGGTTTATGGCTACACCTTC. As protein: CASSLSGERVYGYTF.